The rows below give T cell receptor beta chains drawn from one sample of a study of regulatory T cells in long-lasting Graves disease. A single record per CDR3 protein comes from TCRdb applying MiXCR to the multiplex PCR reads. The sample includes 620,000 or so distinct CDR3 sequences, about 15% seen only once; the top ten take around a sixth. The data also belong to a second study, concerning T cells in Graves' hyperthyroidism and ophthalmopathy.

The material was peripheral blood mononuclear cells (PBMCs), obtained at new diagnosis, from a patient treated with antithyroid drugs. These receptors came from a woman under 40 with Graves disease. The conserved cysteine and the conserved F or W are not part of the CDR3 here. The order of the fields is J gene, V gene, CDR3 protein.

TRBJ1-4 TRBV6-1 ASSPATTSVEKLF
TRBJ1-2 TRBV27 ASSLTGQSALGYT
TRBJ2-7 TRBV11-2 ASSVAGGISSYEQY
TRBJ2-2 TRBV5-1 ASSLVTAPNTGELF
TRBJ2-3 TRBV6-2/TRBV6-3 ASSYSNVGPPPDTQY
TRBJ2-6 TRBV15 ATTGGSRRSGANVLT
TRBJ2-1 TRBV20-1 SAKALAGQYEQF
TRBJ2-5 TRBV3-1 ASSQADWGSYGQETQY
TRBJ1-1 TRBV3-1 VSSQLTGTDTEAF
TRBJ2-7 TRBV12-3/TRBV12-4 ASSSGWYEQY
TRBJ1-2 TRBV12-5 ASGTDRAGLWSGYT
TRBJ1-2 TRBV28 ASSPWGGTGTPGQGTNYGYT
TRBJ1-2 TRBV7-2 ASSLDLLRYGYT
TRBJ2-1 TRBV28 ASRGVGTGENNEQF
TRBJ1-2 TRBV28 ASETGVRGYT
TRBJ1-2 TRBV6-1 ASSSSRDRGGGYT
TRBJ2-7 TRBV12-3/TRBV12-4 ASSSYLGVYEQY
TRBJ2-5 TRBV3-1 ASSPWGDQETQY
TRBJ1-1 TRBV7-2 ASSPLDQLPEAF
TRBJ2-2 TRBV2 ASRREGAGELF
TRBJ2-1 TRBV11-2 ASSWTSNEQF
TRBJ2-2 TRBV24-1 ATSDFATEAGELF
TRBJ1-6 TRBV6-1 ASNSGTGYNSPLH
TRBJ2-7 TRBV7-2 ASSYRGRAGSAYEQY
TRBJ2-2 TRBV6-1 ASSEALRDRGLRSTGELF
TRBJ2-5 TRBV24-1 ATSDFGDREGETQY
TRBJ2-1 TRBV6-2/TRBV6-3 ASKIMGSYNEQF
TRBJ1-4 TRBV20-1 SALGADGTTNEKLF
TRBJ1-1 TRBV12-3/TRBV12-4 ASSLFTGSGAF
TRBJ2-7 TRBV28 ASSYGLAGYEQY
TRBJ1-3 TRBV30 AGGSGNTIY
TRBJ2-1 TRBV5-1 ASSLAIAGGLREQF
TRBJ1-6 TRBV7-6 ASSSEIHNSPLH
TRBJ2-7 TRBV19 ASSSYPEGEQY
TRBJ1-2 TRBV12-3/TRBV12-4 ASSFTSYGYT
TRBJ1-1 TRBV24-1 ATSQGRGAF
TRBJ2-1 TRBV5-1 ASSLTGGAYNEQF
TRBJ1-1 TRBV12-3/TRBV12-4 ASSPTGRTEAF
TRBJ1-3 TRBV6-2/TRBV6-3 ASSEIQGTGNTIY
TRBJ2-2 TRBV18 ASSPPSRPGELF
TRBJ2-1 TRBV18 ASSPGVLTHEQF
TRBJ1-1 TRBV5-1 ASLGLGTEAF
TRBJ2-5 TRBV6-6 ASSYSRFQETQY
TRBJ2-1 TRBV24-1 ATSENFEGSSYNEQF
TRBJ1-2 TRBV12-3/TRBV12-4 ASSIHGANYGYT
TRBJ2-7 TRBV5-1 ASSLIPGQGSYEQY
TRBJ2-1 TRBV28 ASSLSVSEQF
TRBJ2-2 TRBV5-1 ASSSRTGVPGELF
TRBJ2-1 TRBV27 ASSFRTSGSGEQF